This entry lists 6 T cell receptor beta chains sequenced from one sample in a study of T cell repertoires in cytomegalovirus infection. No antigen has been identified for these receptors. One entry per CDR3 protein, called by TCRdb with MiXCR from the reads. Among about 160,000 distinct CDR3 sequences listed, about 20% were seen once. Sequencing used CD8+ T cells from cultured PBMCs, obtained from culture after CMV antigen stimulation. The source of these receptors is a human donor in good health (CMV status not recorded). Some clones in this sample may be carry-over from other donors' samples.

This clonotype was counted ten times or more. V and J are TRBV7-3 and TRBJ1-2; the match to TRBD1 covers 8 bases. The CDR3 is 15 residues long. In germline, CDR1 is SGHTA, CDR2 FQGTGA. V shed 3 bases and J 0 bases; nucleotides not matched to a gene: 3. CDR3 DNA: TGTGCCAGCAGCTTCGGACAGGGATCTAACTATGGCTACACCTTC. It translates to CASSFGQGSNYGYTF.

This clonotype was observed at least ten times. V gene TRBV6-1 combines with J gene TRBJ1-1; maybe TRBD1 (6 bases). The germline V and J ends were trimmed by 6 bases and 0 bases, with 14 bases remaining between them. CDR3 length: 15 residues. The germline gives CDR1 MNHNS, CDR2 SASEGT. The CDR3 spells CASSRWRGMNTEAFF. The CDR3 nucleotides are TGTGCCAGCAGCCGGTGGAGGGGGATGAACACTGAAGCTTTCTTT.

The chain recombines TRBV4-1 with TRBJ2-1, with 8 bases aligning to TRBD1. V lost 4 bases to trimming and J lost 5 bases; unmatched junction nucleotides: 10. In germline, CDR1 is MGHRA, CDR2 YSYEKL. This CDR3 is built from 16 residues. Written as DNA, the CDR3 is TGCGCCAGCAGCCCTTTTGGACAGGGAAGGAACAATGAGCAGTTCTTC. Protein: CASSPFGQGRNNEQFF.

This clonotype was found a few times. V usage is TRBV4-3 and J usage is TRBJ1-3; TRBD1 is a possible D gene (5 bases). V lost 0 bases and J lost 2, with 20 bases in between. The germline CDR1 and CDR2 sequences are LGHNA and YSLEER. This CDR3 region has 19 residues. The CDR3 coding sequence is TGCGCCAGCAGCCAAGATGCGGGTGGCGCAGGACATACTGGAAACACCATATATTTT. The encoded protein is CASSQDAGGAGHTGNTIYF.

This clonotype was observed a handful of times. V is TRBV4-1 and J is TRBJ2-7; TRBD2 might be the D (5 bases). The V end was cut by 3 bases, the J end by 5 bases, with 11 bases between. Germline CDR1 is MGHRA and CDR2 is YSYEKL. The CDR3 is 13 residues long. CDR3: CASSQGSLNEQYF. CDR3 nucleotide sequence: TGCGCCAGCAGCCAGGGGAGTCTCAACGAGCAGTACTTC.

This clonotype was detected only a few times. The J gene is TRBJ1-2, the V gene TRBV7-9, with D maybe TRBD1 (5 bases). From germline, CDR1 is SEHNR and CDR2 FQNEAQ (reference sequence). CDR3 length: 13 residues. Trimming shortened V by 5 bases and J by 4 bases, and 11 bases separated the two germline ends. CDR3 region: CASSKTEPYGYTF. CDR3 nucleotide sequence: TGTGCCAGCAGCAAGACAGAACCCTATGGCTACACCTTC.